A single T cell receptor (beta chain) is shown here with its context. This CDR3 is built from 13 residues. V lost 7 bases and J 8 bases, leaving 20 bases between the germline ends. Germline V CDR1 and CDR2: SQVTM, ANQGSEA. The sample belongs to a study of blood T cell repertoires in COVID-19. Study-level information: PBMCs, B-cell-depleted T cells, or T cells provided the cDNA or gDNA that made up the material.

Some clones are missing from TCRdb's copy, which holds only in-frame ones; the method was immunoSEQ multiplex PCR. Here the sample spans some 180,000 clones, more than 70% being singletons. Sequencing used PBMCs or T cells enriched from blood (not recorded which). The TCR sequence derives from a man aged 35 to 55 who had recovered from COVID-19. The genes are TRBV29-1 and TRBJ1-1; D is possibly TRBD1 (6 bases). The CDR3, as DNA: TGCAGCGCCGAGGGAGGGGGAGGGCCCGAAGCTTTCTTT. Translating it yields CSAEGGGGPEAFF.